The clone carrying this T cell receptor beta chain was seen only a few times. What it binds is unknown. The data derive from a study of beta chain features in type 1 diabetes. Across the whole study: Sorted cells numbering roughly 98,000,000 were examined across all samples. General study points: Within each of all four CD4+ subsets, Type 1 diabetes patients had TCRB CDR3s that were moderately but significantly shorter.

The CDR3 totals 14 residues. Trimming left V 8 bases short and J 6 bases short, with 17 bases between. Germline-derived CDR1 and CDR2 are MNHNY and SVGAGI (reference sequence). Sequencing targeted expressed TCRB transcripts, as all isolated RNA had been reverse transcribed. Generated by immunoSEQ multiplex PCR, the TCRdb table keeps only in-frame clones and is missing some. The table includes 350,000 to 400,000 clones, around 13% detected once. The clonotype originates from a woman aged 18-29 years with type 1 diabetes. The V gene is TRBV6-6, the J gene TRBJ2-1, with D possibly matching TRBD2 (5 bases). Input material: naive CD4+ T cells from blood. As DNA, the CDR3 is TGTGCCAGCCCACCCGGCGTGACTACCAATGAGCAGTTCTTC. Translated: CASPPGVTTNEQFF.